This TCR beta chain was identified during a study of T-cell reconstitution after alpha-beta-depleted transplantation in children. Unique molecular identifiers were used in preparing the TCRbeta library. TCRdb re-analysed the PCR reads in MiXCR, keeping a single row per CDR3 protein. The table records roughly 350,000 distinct CDR3 sequences, 15% to 20% of them present only once. This clonotype appeared a few times. Its target is unknown. V lost 9 bases to trimming and J lost 0 bases, with 18 bases between them. Germline assignment: CDR1 SGHRS and CDR2 YFSETQ. CDR3 length: 15 amino acids. Study observations and caveats: At day 60, the high TCRbeta diversity found in some patients originated from recipient T cells and thymic progenitors that had survived.

This clonotype was obtained from a male patient between 2 and 15 years old who had a stem cell transplant for acute lymphoblastic leukemia, so the T cells may come from the graft donor. Sequenced here: PBMCs, mostly from graft donor cells, sampled 360 days after TCRalphabeta/CD19-depleted stem cell transplant. The rearrangement joins TRBV5-1 to TRBJ1-1; no reliable D call. The CDR3 DNA is TGCGCCACCGCCCCTACGACAAGCATGAACACTGAAGCTTTCTTT. It encodes CATAPTTSMNTEAFF.